The 7 T cell receptor beta chains in this list originate from one sample, sequenced in a study of OX40 agonist ivuxolimab in advanced cancers. Sequenced by immunoSEQ multiplex PCR; TCRdb stores in-frame clones only, minus some. The table shows some 67,000 clones, with less than 85% occurring only once. Sequences were derived from CD4+ or CD8+ T cells sorted from blood, sampled in a trial of the OX40 agonist ivuxolimab. These TCRs come from an adult with an advanced solid tumor such as melanoma, head and neck, liver or kidney cancer.

The rearrangement joins TRBV29-1 to TRBJ2-3; 9 nucleotides match TRBD2. The CDR3 loop spans 15 amino acids. The germline V gene has CDR1 SQVTM and CDR2 ANQGSEA. The V gene end was trimmed by 3 bases and the J gene end by 6 bases; junction bases not matched to a gene: 10. CDR3 sequence reads: CSVDEGTSLGDTQYF. Here the CDR3 DNA reads TGCAGCGTTGATGAAGGGACTAGCCTTGGGGATACGCAGTATTTT.

The chain uses TRBV2 and TRBJ2-3, with 7 bases fitting TRBD1. V was clipped by 8 bases and J by 5 bases; unmatched bases: 7. Germline lookup yields CDR1 SNHLY and CDR2 FYNNEI. The CDR3 contains 13 residues. The CDR3 is CASQGVFEDTQYF. As DNA, the CDR3 is TGTGCCAGCCAGGGGGTGTTCGAAGATACGCAGTATTTT.

The chain employs TRBV27 and TRBJ2-3; D gene uncertain. Germline V CDR1 and CDR2: MNHEY, SMNVEV (reference sequence). The CDR3 sequence is 14 residues long. V was cut by 1 base and J by 0 bases, with 5 bases left in between. This CDR3 is CASSLFRSTDTQYF. CDR3 DNA sequence: TGTGCCAGCAGTTTATTCAGGAGCACAGATACGCAGTATTTT.

The chain joins TRBV11-2 to TRBJ2-2; perhaps TRBD2 as D (6 bases). Germline lookup yields CDR1 SGHAT and CDR2 FQNNGV. V lost 0 bases, J lost 5 bases, and 13 bases lay in between. This CDR3 has 16 amino acids. The CDR3 nucleotides read TGTGCCAGCAGCTTAGACGGGGCAGGGACTACCGGGGAGCTGTTTTTT. Protein: CASSLDGAGTTGELFF.

V and J are TRBV5-1 and TRBJ1-3; 8 bases align to TRBD1. Germline V gene data show CDR1 as SGHRS and CDR2 as YFSETQ. J was trimmed by 0 bases and V by 0 bases; bases with no gene match: 8. This CDR3 is 18 amino acids long. CDR3 loop: CASSLGPPGQDSGNTIYF. CDR3 sequence (DNA): TGCGCCAGCAGCTTGGGCCCTCCGGGACAGGACTCTGGAAACACCATATATTTT. Full variable domain (remainder filled in from reference TRBV5-1 and TRBJ1-3): KAGVTQTPRYLIKTRGQQVTLSCSPISGHRSVSWYQQTPGQGLQFLFEYFSETQRNKGNFPGRFSGRQFSNSRSEMNVSTLELGDSALYLCASSLGPPGQDSGNTIYFGEGSWLTVV.

The rearrangement joins TRBV7-2 to TRBJ1-1, with a weak D call TRBD1 (6 bases). Deletions cut 5 bases from V and 4 bases from J, with 17 bases between. From germline, CDR1 is SGHTA and CDR2 FQGNSA. This CDR3 comprises 15 residues. The CDR3 bases are TGTGCCAGCAGCAGAGGGGGGGTCGATTCCACTGAAGCTTTCTTT. Its translation is CASSRGGVDSTEAFF.

CDR3 protein: CASSPTGTAQETQYF. The CDR3 DNA sequence: TGCGCCAGCAGCCCGACAGGGACAGCCCAAGAGACCCAGTACTTC. J is TRBJ2-5 and V is TRBV5-1; the match to TRBD1 covers 7 bases. The CDR3 has 15 amino acids. The germline V gene has CDR1 SGHRS and CDR2 YFSETQ. V was pared by 4 bases and J by 1 base, with 7 bases of the junction left unmatched.